This T cell receptor (beta chain) is drawn from a study of blood T cell repertoires in COVID-19. At the level of the study: T cells, B-cell-depleted T cells, or PBMCs provided the cDNA or gDNA that served as material.

Recovered Cohort 3 donors showed two negative PCRs, clearance, or symptom resolution. Under the authors' procedure: Estimated nucleated cell counts came from reference gene primer amplification. TCRdb's table, derived via immunoSEQ multiplex PCR, lists solely in-frame clones and lacks some. The V and J calls and the clone size are those of that table, but D and trimming were determined from the DNA. Among roughly 150,000 clones listed, about 80% were seen once. The CDR3 spans 14 residues. The V and J ends lost 9 bases and 6 bases respectively, with 20 bases between them. Germline loops: CDR1 KGHSH, CDR2 LQKENI.

The rearrangement links TRBV18 to TRBJ2-5, with D perhaps TRBD1 (6 bases). The TCR originated in a woman aged 55-69 years who had recovered from COVID-19. Sample: PBMCs or T cells enriched from blood (not recorded which). The DNA of the CDR3 is TGTGCCAGTCGAACTTCTTCAGGGGTCCAGACCCAGTACTTC. The encoded protein is CASRTSSGVQTQYF.